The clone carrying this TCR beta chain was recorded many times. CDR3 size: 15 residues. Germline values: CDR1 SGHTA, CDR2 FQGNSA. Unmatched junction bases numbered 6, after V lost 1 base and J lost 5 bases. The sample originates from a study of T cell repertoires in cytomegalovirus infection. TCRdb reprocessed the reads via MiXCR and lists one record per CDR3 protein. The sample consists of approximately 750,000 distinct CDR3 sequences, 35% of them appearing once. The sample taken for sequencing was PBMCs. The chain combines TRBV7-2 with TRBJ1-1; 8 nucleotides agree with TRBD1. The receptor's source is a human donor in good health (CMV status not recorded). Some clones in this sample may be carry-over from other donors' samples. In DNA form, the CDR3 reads TGTGCCAGCAGCTTAGTCGGACAGGGAGGGACTGAAGCTTTCTTT. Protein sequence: CASSLVGQGGTEAFF.